The clone carrying this T cell receptor (beta chain) has at least ten counts. What it binds is unknown. The data were taken from a study of T cells in Graves' hyperthyroidism and ophthalmopathy. Germline loops: CDR1 SGHKS, CDR2 YYEKEE (reference sequence). Trimming stripped 4 bases from V and 4 bases from J, with 9 bases between. CDR3 length: 13 residues. Amplification targeted TCR beta CDR3 regions from RNA transcripts. HTBI primers were used for first-round RT-PCR of the TCR CDR3. One entry per CDR3 protein, called by TCRdb with MiXCR from the multiplex PCR reads. Of roughly 400,000 distinct CDR3 sequences detected, over 11% appear once; the ten largest clones hold around 30%. Overall study results and limits: Blood also contained most expanded thyroid clonotypes above 0.001.

The sequenced sample was blood. This TCR came from a man aged 50-59 years with Graves' ophthalmopathy. The chain has TRBV5-5 and TRBJ2-1, with D possibly being TRBD2 (5 bases). CDR3 amino acids: CASSPGNYNEQFF. CDR3 bases: TGTGCCAGCAGCCCCGGGAATTACAATGAGCAGTTCTTC.